This T cell receptor (beta chain) was retrieved from a study of CD8+CD57+ T cells in acquired aplastic anemia. On the study more broadly: The study obtained an average of about 3.1 ug of DNA from sorted CD4+ and CD8+ cells.

The table lists this clonotype with a few counts. The antigen remains undetermined. TCR beta VDJ and CDR3 profiling used genomic DNA as template. TCRdb reprocessed the reads with MiXCR, giving one entry per CDR3 protein. The table lists approximately 190,000 distinct CDR3 sequences, approximately 50% of them singletons. CDR1 MGHDK and CDR2 SYGVNS come from the germline V gene. V was pared by 4 bases and J by 5 bases, with 6 bases between. CDR3 size: 11 residues. Study-level findings and limits: The number of CD8+ CDR3 sequences shared by patients and controls was approximately 30. CD8+ Simpson's diversity did not differ significantly between patients and controls.

Only patients with CD8+CD57+ cell expansion on flow cytometry were chosen for sequencing. Each of the patients presented with severe acquired aplastic anemia. The receptor's source is a human donor with aplastic anemia. The chain uses TRBV25-1 and TRBJ2-7; D gene uncertain. Sample: sorted CD4+, CD8+, or CD8+CD57+ T cells (not recorded which) from PBMCs. The CDR3 coding sequence is TGTGCCAGCAGTGGTGGGAACGAGCAGTACTTC. Translating gives CASSGGNEQYF.